These T cell receptor beta chains were read from a single sample in a study of molecular identifiers for immune sequencing clone quantification. TCRdb re-analysed the PCR reads in MiXCR, keeping a single row per CDR3 protein. Here the sample spans over 50,000 distinct CDR3 sequences, approximately 40% being singletons. The specimen sequenced was naive CD8+ T cells from blood, with Jurkat cell RNA spiked in. The source of these receptors is a human donor in good health. Some libraries in this study had Jurkat cell RNA spiked in. The CDR3 runs from the conserved cysteine through the conserved F or W. Each record gives: V gene, clone size, J gene, D gene, CDR3 DNA, CDR3 protein. A D gene is named only where the DNA matches it firmly. Size values are once, few and many counts, or a class for expanded clones, and some rows have none.

v_call: TRBV7-9; clone_size: .; j_call: TRBJ1-1; d_call: TRBD1; cdr3_nt: TGTGCCACCGAACCGGGACAGGGGGCGTCCGACGAAGAAGCTTTCTTT; cdr3_aa: CATEPGQGASDEEAFF
v_call: TRBV12-3/TRBV12-4; clone_size: many; j_call: TRBJ2-3; d_call: .; cdr3_nt: TGTGCCAGCAGTTTATTCATTTTCACAGATACGCAGTATTTT; cdr3_aa: CASSLFIFTDTQYF
v_call: TRBV27; clone_size: few; j_call: TRBJ2-6; d_call: .; cdr3_nt: TGTGCCAGCAGTTTATCGGGCGCCCCGGGCAACGTCCTGACTTTC; cdr3_aa: CASSLSGAPGNVLTF
v_call: TRBV20-1; clone_size: many; j_call: TRBJ2-5; d_call: .; cdr3_nt: TGCAGTGCTAGCCCACTAGACCAAGAGACCCAGTACTTC; cdr3_aa: CSASPLDQETQYF
v_call: TRBV6-4; clone_size: once; j_call: TRBJ2-6; d_call: TRBD1; cdr3_nt: TGTGCCGGCAGTGACAGGGACAGGGTGCGCTCTGGGGCCAACGTCCTGACTTTC; cdr3_aa: CAGSDRDRVRSGANVLTF
v_call: TRBV7-6; clone_size: .; j_call: TRBJ2-3; d_call: .; cdr3_nt: TGTGCCAGCAGCTTAGCTAGCGGATTCACAGATACGCAGTATTTT; cdr3_aa: CASSLASGFTDTQYF
v_call: TRBV5-5; clone_size: few; j_call: TRBJ1-3; d_call: .; cdr3_nt: TGTGCCAGCAGCTTGATTGAAGACTCTGGAAACACCATATATTTT; cdr3_aa: CASSLIEDSGNTIYF
v_call: TRBV5-1; clone_size: many; j_call: TRBJ1-4; d_call: .; cdr3_nt: TGCGCCAGCAGCTTGGAGCCCGCAACTAATGAAAAACTGTTTTTT; cdr3_aa: CASSLEPATNEKLFF
v_call: TRBV20-1; clone_size: .; j_call: TRBJ2-3; d_call: .; cdr3_nt: TGCAGCGCTAGAGTGGAGAGCACAGATACGCAGAATTTT; cdr3_aa: CSARVESTDTQNF
v_call: TRBV4-3; clone_size: .; j_call: TRBJ1-4; d_call: TRBD1; cdr3_nt: TGCGCCAGCAGCCAAGGGGCAGGGGGCCTCGCAACTAATGAAAAACTGTTTTTT; cdr3_aa: CASSQGAGGLATNEKLFF
v_call: TRBV12-3/TRBV12-4; clone_size: many; j_call: TRBJ1-2; d_call: .; cdr3_nt: TGTGCCAGCAGTTTAGCGCTAGGGGGGTTGGACTATGGCTACACCTTC; cdr3_aa: CASSLALGGLDYGYTF
v_call: TRBV4-1; clone_size: medium-sized; j_call: TRBJ2-7; d_call: TRBD2; cdr3_nt: TGTGCCAGCAGCCCTGGTACTAGCGGTTACGAGCAGTACTTC; cdr3_aa: CASSPGTSGYEQYF
v_call: TRBV4-3; clone_size: .; j_call: TRBJ2-5; d_call: .; cdr3_nt: TGCGCCAGCAGCCAAGAGGGAGCGGCTAGCACAGGGACCCAGTACTTC; cdr3_aa: CASSQEGAASTGTQYF
v_call: TRBV27; clone_size: .; j_call: TRBJ2-2; d_call: .; cdr3_nt: TGTGCCAGCAGTTTATCGGGGCTAGCACCGAACACCGGGGAGCTGTTTTTT; cdr3_aa: CASSLSGLAPNTGELFF
v_call: TRBV18; clone_size: .; j_call: TRBJ1-1; d_call: .; cdr3_nt: TGTGCCAGCTCACCACCATCAGGTGAAACTTTCTTT; cdr3_aa: CASSPPSGETFF
v_call: TRBV11-2; clone_size: few; j_call: TRBJ2-1; d_call: .; cdr3_nt: TGTGCCAGCAGCTTAGCCCACAATGAGCAGTTCTTC; cdr3_aa: CASSLAHNEQFF
v_call: TRBV5-6; clone_size: few; j_call: TRBJ2-7; d_call: .; cdr3_nt: TGTGCCAGCAGCTCGACCCACTACGAGCAGTACTTC; cdr3_aa: CASSSTHYEQYF
v_call: TRBV28; clone_size: .; j_call: TRBJ2-3; d_call: TRBD2; cdr3_nt: TGTGCCAGCAGTTTAGGGCTAGCGGGAGAAGTTACCTTGGTTGGAGATACGCTGTATTTT; cdr3_aa: CASSLGLAGEVTLVGDTLYF
v_call: TRBV9; clone_size: few; j_call: TRBJ2-2; d_call: TRBD2; cdr3_nt: TGTGCCAGCAGCGTAGCTCTAGCGGGAAGGTACACCGGGGAGCTGTTTTTT; cdr3_aa: CASSVALAGRYTGELFF
v_call: TRBV10-2; clone_size: many; j_call: TRBJ2-3; d_call: .; cdr3_nt: TGCGCCAGCTTTGGACCTGACACAGATACGCAGTATTTT; cdr3_aa: CASFGPDTDTQYF
v_call: TRBV5-1; clone_size: .; j_call: TRBJ2-5; d_call: .; cdr3_nt: TGCGCCAGCAGCTTTCAAAATCAAGAGACCCAGTACTTC; cdr3_aa: CASSFQNQETQYF
v_call: TRBV13; clone_size: .; j_call: TRBJ2-1; d_call: .; cdr3_nt: TGTGCCAGCAGCACCCGGGACTACAATGAGCAGTTCTTC; cdr3_aa: CASSTRDYNEQFF
v_call: TRBV12-3/TRBV12-4; clone_size: .; j_call: TRBJ2-2; d_call: .; cdr3_nt: TGTGCCAGCAGATTCAGGGGAGCCACCGGGGAGCTGTTTTTT; cdr3_aa: CASRFRGATGELFF
v_call: TRBV6-6; clone_size: many; j_call: TRBJ1-5; d_call: .; cdr3_nt: TGTGCCAGCAGTTCCTTGAACCAGGCTAATCAGCCCCAGCATTTT; cdr3_aa: CASSSLNQANQPQHF
v_call: TRBV19; clone_size: .; j_call: TRBJ2-1; d_call: TRBD1; cdr3_nt: TGTGCCAGTAGTCCCAGATGGCCAGGGGGATCCTACAATGAGCAGTTCTTC; cdr3_aa: CASSPRWPGGSYNEQFF
v_call: TRBV25-1; clone_size: once; j_call: TRBJ1-6; d_call: .; cdr3_nt: TGTGCCAGCAGTGAATTGGGTTCGCGCCTATGTAATTCACCCCTCCACTTT; cdr3_aa: CASSELGSRLCNSPLHF
v_call: TRBV28; clone_size: .; j_call: TRBJ2-5; d_call: .; cdr3_nt: TGTGCCAGCAGTTTAACCCCTAGCATCGGAGAGACCCAGTACTTC; cdr3_aa: CASSLTPSIGETQYF
v_call: TRBV5-1; clone_size: .; j_call: TRBJ1-4; d_call: .; cdr3_nt: TGCGCCAGCAGCCTATACAGGAGGGCCGCTAGTGAAAAACTGTTTTTT; cdr3_aa: CASSLYRRAASEKLFF
v_call: TRBV5-6; clone_size: many; j_call: TRBJ1-5; d_call: .; cdr3_nt: TGTGCCAGCAGCGAACAGGGTAGTCAGCCCCAGCATTTT; cdr3_aa: CASSEQGSQPQHF
v_call: TRBV28; clone_size: many; j_call: TRBJ1-1; d_call: .; cdr3_nt: TGTGCCAGCAGCTACCTGACCAGAGTGAACACTGAAGCTTTCTTT; cdr3_aa: CASSYLTRVNTEAFF
v_call: TRBV24-1; clone_size: .; j_call: TRBJ1-5; d_call: TRBD1; cdr3_nt: TGTGCCACCAGTGACCGGGACAGTTATAGCGATCAGCCCCAGCATTTT; cdr3_aa: CATSDRDSYSDQPQHF
v_call: TRBV27; clone_size: .; j_call: TRBJ2-7; d_call: TRBD2; cdr3_nt: TGTGCCAGTCGGACTAGCGGGGCCTACGAGCAGTACTTC; cdr3_aa: CASRTSGAYEQYF
v_call: TRBV5-4; clone_size: few; j_call: TRBJ2-3; d_call: .; cdr3_nt: TGTGCCAGCAGCTTGCGGTCGGGAGAATGGGGGGACGATACGCAGTATTTT; cdr3_aa: CASSLRSGEWGDDTQYF
v_call: TRBV2; clone_size: .; j_call: TRBJ1-4; d_call: .; cdr3_nt: TGTGCCAGCGGGGGCGAAAAACTGTTTTTT; cdr3_aa: CASGGEKLFF
v_call: TRBV9; clone_size: .; j_call: TRBJ2-7; d_call: .; cdr3_nt: TGTGCCAGCAGCGCGCGGGCAGACTACGAGCAGTACTTC; cdr3_aa: CASSARADYEQYF